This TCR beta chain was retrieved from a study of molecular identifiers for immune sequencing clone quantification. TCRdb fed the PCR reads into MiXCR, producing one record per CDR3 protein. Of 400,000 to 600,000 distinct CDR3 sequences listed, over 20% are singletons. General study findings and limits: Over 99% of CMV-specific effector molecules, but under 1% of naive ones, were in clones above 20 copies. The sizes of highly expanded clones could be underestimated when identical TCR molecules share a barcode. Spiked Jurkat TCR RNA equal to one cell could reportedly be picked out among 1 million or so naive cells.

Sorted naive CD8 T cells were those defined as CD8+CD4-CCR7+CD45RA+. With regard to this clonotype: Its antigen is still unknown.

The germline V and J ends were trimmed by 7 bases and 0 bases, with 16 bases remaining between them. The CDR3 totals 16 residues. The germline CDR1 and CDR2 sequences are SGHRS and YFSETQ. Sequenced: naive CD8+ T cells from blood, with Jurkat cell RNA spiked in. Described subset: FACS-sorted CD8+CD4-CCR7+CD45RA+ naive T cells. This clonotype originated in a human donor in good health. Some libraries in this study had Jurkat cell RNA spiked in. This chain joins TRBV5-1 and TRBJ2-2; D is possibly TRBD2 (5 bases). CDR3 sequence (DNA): TGCGCCAGCCACCGATCCGGGAACGCGAACACCGGGGAGCTGTTTTTT. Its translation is CASHRSGNANTGELFF.